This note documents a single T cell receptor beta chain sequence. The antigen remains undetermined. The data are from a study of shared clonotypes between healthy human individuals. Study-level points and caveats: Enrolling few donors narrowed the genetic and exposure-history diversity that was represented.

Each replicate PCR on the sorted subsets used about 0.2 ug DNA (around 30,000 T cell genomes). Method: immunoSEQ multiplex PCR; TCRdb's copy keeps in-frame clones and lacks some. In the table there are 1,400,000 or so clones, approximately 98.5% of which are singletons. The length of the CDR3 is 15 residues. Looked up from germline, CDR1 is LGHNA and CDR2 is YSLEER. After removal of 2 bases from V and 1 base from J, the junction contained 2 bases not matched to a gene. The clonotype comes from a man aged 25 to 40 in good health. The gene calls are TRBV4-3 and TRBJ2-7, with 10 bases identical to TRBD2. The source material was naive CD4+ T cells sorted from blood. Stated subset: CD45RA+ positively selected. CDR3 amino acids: CASSQLAGVSYEQYF. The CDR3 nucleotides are TGCGCCAGCAGCCAACTAGCGGGGGTATCCTACGAGCAGTACTTC.